The 6 T cell receptor beta chains reported below all come from one sample, sequenced in a study of T-cell reconstitution after alpha-beta-depleted transplantation in children. Molecular barcoding with unique molecular identifiers was used for the TCRbeta library. TCRdb reprocessed the PCR reads with MiXCR, giving one entry per CDR3 protein. The sample records roughly 180,000 distinct CDR3 sequences, 11% being singletons. The source was PBMCs, collected before TCRalphabeta/CD19-depleted stem cell transplant. These receptors all stem from a boy younger than 10 with acute myeloid leukemia, due to receive a stem cell transplant.

This clonotype was observed at least ten times. Compared with germline, one end of the junction differs, possibly owing to a read error. The rearrangement joins TRBV2 to TRBJ1-6, with D perhaps matching TRBD1 (5 bases). This CDR3 region has 15 residues. Germline CDR1 reads SNHLY; CDR2 reads FYNNEI. CDR3 DNA sequence: TGTGCCAGCAGAGCGGACTCAATCGGGACTTCACCCCCCCACTTT. Translation: CASRADSIGTSPPHF.

There are many counts of this clonotype. The V and J genes are TRBV29-1 and TRBJ2-2; 7 bases line up with TRBD1. Germline CDR1 SQVTM, CDR2 ANQGSEA. Germline trimming cut 1 base from V and 6 bases from J; bases unmatched to any gene: 5. The CDR3 contains 14 residues. CDR3 loop: CSVEGRQGSGELFF. In DNA form, the CDR3 reads TGCAGCGTTGAAGGGCGACAGGGTTCCGGGGAGCTGTTTTTT.

This clonotype was observed many times. The chain has TRBV28 and TRBJ2-2; weak D call: TRBD2 (6 bases). Germline V gene data show CDR1 as MDHEN and CDR2 as SYDVKM. This CDR3 has 14 residues. V was pared by 8 bases and J by 3 bases, with 13 bases between. The CDR3 sequence is CASVRGGDTGELFF. The CDR3 DNA follows: TGTGCCAGCGTGAGGGGAGGAGACACCGGGGAGCTGTTTTTT.

This clonotype was picked up many times. The chain couples TRBV12-3 or TRBV12-4 to TRBJ2-1, with 9 bases fitting TRBD2. This CDR3 comprises 18 residues. The trim removed 7 bases at V and 2 bases at J, leaving 15 bases unmatched. The CDR3 DNA is TGTGCCAGCACCCACGGGAGGAGTGCGGGAGGGGCCTACAATGAGCAGTTCTTC. This gives the protein CASTHGRSAGGAYNEQFF.

On this clonotype: Possible read error: a much larger clone is one base away. The chain couples TRBV4-2 to TRBJ1-2, with D maybe TRBD1 (6 bases). The CDR3 is made up of 14 amino acids. Germline V gene sequence: CDR1 LGHNA, CDR2 YNFKEQ. The CDR3 sequence: CASSQGQGSYGDTF. The DNA of the CDR3 is TGTGCCAGCAGCCAAGGGCAGGGGAGCTATGGCGACACCTTC.

This clonotype was seen at least ten times. The chain combines TRBV7-3 with TRBJ2-1; TRBD2 might be the D (5 bases). Per the germline V gene, CDR1 is SGHTA and CDR2 is FQGTGA. The CDR3 loop spans 15 amino acids. With 2 bases removed from V and 7 bases from J, the gap between germline ends came to 15 bases. CDR3 in DNA: TGTGCCAGCAGCTTACTAGGACTTCCCCGGAATGAGCAGTTCTTC. Protein sequence: CASSLLGLPRNEQFF. The variable domain in full, with the rest retrieved from reference TRBV7-3 and TRBJ2-1, is GAGVSQTPSNKVTEKGKYVELRCDPISGHTALYWYRQSLGQGPEFLIYFQGTGAADDSGLPNDRFFAVRPEGSVSTLKIQRTERGDSAVYLCASSLLGLPRNEQFFGPGTRLTVL.